This T cell receptor (beta chain) was recorded in a study of cytomegalovirus exposure and HLA in healthy donors. Overall study context: The 120 validation repertoires were reported in a later analysis to have been generated on the same platform as the roughly 700 first-cohort repertoires.

Assay used: immunoSEQ multiplex PCR; TCRdb lists only in-frame clones, some missing. In the table there are under 150,000 clones, 80% to 90% of which are singletons. This clone has just one count. Its cognate antigen is unknown. Study results and limitations: The listing of roughly 160 TCR beta chains classed them as cytomegalovirus-associated.

The sequence was obtained from a woman aged 30 to 39 in good health and CMV-seronegative. Specimen: PBMCs.

The CDR3 DNA reads TGTGCCAGCTCACAGGGACAGCAGAACACCGGGGAGCTGTTTTTT. It is translated as CASSQGQQNTGELFF. The chain employs TRBV18 and TRBJ2-2; 7 bases map to TRBD1. The ends lost 4 bases at V and 1 base at J; junction bases unmatched: 3. Germline CDR1 and CDR2: KGHSH and LQKENI. The CDR3 covers 15 residues. Complete variable domain (other parts from reference TRBV18 and TRBJ2-2): NAGVMQNPRHLVRRRGQEARLRCSPMKGHSHVYWYRQLPEEGLKFMVYLQKENIIDESGMPKERFSAEFPKEGPSILRIQQVVRGDSAAYFCASSQGQQNTGELFFGEGSRLTVL.